This is a list of T cell receptor beta chains from one sample in a study of cytomegalovirus exposure and HLA in healthy donors. The assay was immunoSEQ multiplex PCR, and TCRdb's table has in-frame clones only and misses some. The sample has some 150,000 clones, about 80% seen once. Sequencing was performed on PBMCs. These receptors were collected from a woman aged 40-49 years in good health and CMV-seronegative. The CDR3 runs from the conserved cysteine through the conserved F or W. Fields, in order: V gene, D gene, J gene, clone size, CDR3 protein, CDR3 DNA. The D gene is left open where the match is weak. Clone size is given for some rows only: seen once, a few or many times, or a class if the clone is expanded.

V gene: TRBV9; D gene: TRBD2; J gene: TRBJ2-7; clone size: once; CDR3 protein: CASSKTSGRFGVYEQYF; CDR3 DNA: TGTGCCAGCAGCAAGACTAGCGGGAGGTTTGGGGTTTACGAGCAGTACTTC
V gene: TRBV11-3; D gene: NA; J gene: TRBJ2-7; clone size: NA; CDR3 protein: CASSLDGTSTYEQYF; CDR3 DNA: TGTGCCAGCAGCTTGGACGGGACTTCTACCTACGAGCAGTACTTC
V gene: TRBV28; D gene: TRBD2; J gene: TRBJ2-1; clone size: NA; CDR3 protein: CASMSGGPYNEQFF; CDR3 DNA: TGTGCCAGCATGTCGGGAGGACCTTACAATGAGCAGTTCTTC
V gene: TRBV5-4; D gene: TRBD1; J gene: TRBJ2-5; clone size: NA; CDR3 protein: CASGGERRTGGYETQYF; CDR3 DNA: TGTGCCAGCGGAGGGGAAAGGAGGACAGGGGGCTATGAGACCCAGTACTTC
V gene: TRBV28; D gene: TRBD1; J gene: TRBJ2-2; clone size: NA; CDR3 protein: CASSSDPRGPLFF; CDR3 DNA: TGTGCCAGCAGCTCCGACCCTAGGGGGCCCCTGTTTTTT
V gene: TRBV7-9; D gene: NA; J gene: TRBJ1-1; clone size: once; CDR3 protein: CASSLRGEAFF; CDR3 DNA: TGTGCCAGCAGCTTACGGGGAGAAGCTTTCTTT
V gene: TRBV19; D gene: TRBD2; J gene: TRBJ2-7; clone size: NA; CDR3 protein: CATGLAGGPSSYEQYF; CDR3 DNA: TGTGCCACCGGACTAGCGGGAGGCCCTTCCTCCTACGAGCAGTACTTC
V gene: TRBV7-2; D gene: TRBD1; J gene: TRBJ2-7; clone size: NA; CDR3 protein: CASSSPETGGLYEQYF; CDR3 DNA: TGTGCCAGCAGCTCACCCGAGACAGGGGGGCTATACGAGCAGTACTTC
V gene: TRBV5-5; D gene: NA; J gene: TRBJ2-1; clone size: once; CDR3 protein: CASSLDRLEQFF; CDR3 DNA: TGTGCCAGCAGCTTGGACAGATTAGAGCAGTTCTTC
V gene: TRBV4-1; D gene: NA; J gene: TRBJ2-5; clone size: NA; CDR3 protein: CASSPSYQETQYF; CDR3 DNA: TGCGCCAGCAGCCCCTCGTACCAAGAGACCCAGTACTTC
V gene: TRBV5-4; D gene: NA; J gene: TRBJ2-3; clone size: NA; CDR3 protein: CASSEGTAVTDTQYF; CDR3 DNA: TGTGCCAGCAGCGAGGGTACAGCGGTCACAGATACGCAGTATTTT
V gene: TRBV28; D gene: TRBD1; J gene: TRBJ1-1; clone size: few; CDR3 protein: CASSSPPTGDTEAFF; CDR3 DNA: TGTGCCAGCAGTTCCCCCCCTACAGGGGACACTGAAGCTTTCTTT
V gene: TRBV27; D gene: TRBD2; J gene: TRBJ2-2; clone size: NA; CDR3 protein: CASRLAGVPGELFF; CDR3 DNA: TGTGCCAGCAGACTAGCGGGAGTTCCCGGGGAGCTGTTTTTT
V gene: TRBV2; D gene: TRBD2; J gene: TRBJ2-1; clone size: NA; CDR3 protein: CASSSVREGYNEQFF; CDR3 DNA: TGTGCCAGCAGTAGCGTAAGGGAGGGATACAATGAGCAGTTCTTC
V gene: TRBV7-8; D gene: NA; J gene: TRBJ1-5; clone size: NA; CDR3 protein: CASSLDGLSNQPQHF; CDR3 DNA: TGTGCCAGCAGCTTAGACGGGTTGAGCAATCAGCCCCAGCATTTT
V gene: TRBV6-1; D gene: NA; J gene: TRBJ2-1; clone size: few; CDR3 protein: CASSERSGFGRDEQFF; CDR3 DNA: TGTGCCAGCAGTGAAAGGTCGGGATTCGGTAGGGATGAGCAGTTCTTC
V gene: TRBV9; D gene: NA; J gene: TRBJ2-3; clone size: NA; CDR3 protein: CASSAKGARTDTQYF; CDR3 DNA: TGTGCCAGCAGCGCCAAAGGGGCTCGCACAGATACGCAGTATTTT
V gene: TRBV7-3; D gene: NA; J gene: TRBJ1-2; clone size: NA; CDR3 protein: CASSDYREGYGYTF; CDR3 DNA: TGTGCCAGCAGCGATTACAGGGAAGGCTATGGCTACACCTTC
V gene: TRBV4-3; D gene: TRBD2; J gene: TRBJ2-1; clone size: NA; CDR3 protein: CASSQESSGSLKFF; CDR3 DNA: TGCGCCAGCAGCCAAGAGTCTAGCGGGAGTTTGAAGTTCTTC
V gene: TRBV7-9; D gene: TRBD1; J gene: TRBJ2-7; clone size: NA; CDR3 protein: CASQTGTGGSYEQYF; CDR3 DNA: TGTGCCAGCCAAACCGGGACAGGGGGTTCCTACGAGCAGTACTTC
V gene: TRBV28; D gene: NA; J gene: TRBJ1-1; clone size: NA; CDR3 protein: CASSLPYGGLRNTEAFF; CDR3 DNA: TGTGCCAGCAGTTTACCCTACGGGGGGCTACGTAACACTGAAGCTTTCTTT
V gene: TRBV5-6; D gene: NA; J gene: TRBJ1-3; clone size: NA; CDR3 protein: CASTNSLSGNTIYF; CDR3 DNA: TGTGCCAGCACCAACAGCCTCTCTGGAAACACCATATATTTT
V gene: TRBV4-1; D gene: TRBD1; J gene: TRBJ1-4; clone size: NA; CDR3 protein: CASSQDHRGLSNEKLFF; CDR3 DNA: TGCGCCAGCAGCCAAGATCACAGGGGTTTATCTAATGAAAAACTGTTTTTT
V gene: TRBV4-3; D gene: TRBD1; J gene: TRBJ2-7; clone size: few; CDR3 protein: CASSLGTGDSEQYF; CDR3 DNA: TGCGCCAGCAGCCTGGGGACAGGGGATTCCGAGCAGTACTTC
V gene: TRBV6-5; D gene: NA; J gene: TRBJ1-1; clone size: NA; CDR3 protein: CANLGPTGTEAFF; CDR3 DNA: TGTGCCAATCTGGGCCCGACGGGGACTGAAGCTTTCTTT
V gene: TRBV28; D gene: TRBD1; J gene: TRBJ2-2; clone size: NA; CDR3 protein: CASSLHLRGLRDTGELFF; CDR3 DNA: TGTGCCAGCAGTTTGCACCTCAGGGGGCTGCGGGACACCGGGGAGCTGTTTTTT
V gene: TRBV7-2; D gene: TRBD1; J gene: TRBJ2-7; clone size: once; CDR3 protein: CASSSRQGAPYEQYF; CDR3 DNA: TGTGCCAGCAGTTCACGACAGGGGGCTCCCTACGAGCAGTACTTC
V gene: TRBV7-7; D gene: NA; J gene: TRBJ2-2; clone size: once; CDR3 protein: CASSLALAQTGELFF; CDR3 DNA: TGTGCCAGCAGCTTAGCGCTGGCTCAGACCGGGGAGCTGTTTTTT
V gene: TRBV9; D gene: TRBD2; J gene: TRBJ2-1; clone size: NA; CDR3 protein: CASSKTSGNSYNEQFF; CDR3 DNA: TGTGCCAGCAGCAAGACTAGCGGGAACTCCTACAATGAGCAGTTCTTC
V gene: TRBV4-3; D gene: TRBD2; J gene: TRBJ2-3; clone size: NA; CDR3 protein: CASSNLAGDTDTQYF; CDR3 DNA: TGCGCCAGCTCTAATCTAGCGGGAGACACAGATACGCAGTATTTT
V gene: TRBV7-3; D gene: TRBD1; J gene: TRBJ2-1; clone size: NA; CDR3 protein: CASSLRDGQGWENEQFF; CDR3 DNA: TGTGCCAGCAGCTTACGTGACGGACAGGGATGGGAGAATGAGCAGTTCTTC
V gene: TRBV7-7; D gene: NA; J gene: TRBJ2-7; clone size: few; CDR3 protein: CASSLGAGLTYEQYF; CDR3 DNA: TGTGCCAGCAGCTTAGGGGCGGGTCTGACCTACGAGCAGTACTTC
V gene: TRBV5-4; D gene: NA; J gene: TRBJ2-7; clone size: NA; CDR3 protein: CASSLGAPRHEQYF; CDR3 DNA: TGTGCCAGCAGCTTGGGTGCGCCCCGCCACGAGCAGTACTTC
V gene: TRBV11-2; D gene: TRBD1; J gene: TRBJ2-1; clone size: NA; CDR3 protein: CASSPGTGYSYNEQFF; CDR3 DNA: TGTGCCAGCAGCCCAGGGACAGGGTACTCCTACAATGAGCAGTTCTTC
V gene: TRBV7-2; D gene: TRBD2; J gene: TRBJ2-4; clone size: few; CDR3 protein: CASSQTSGPKNIQYF; CDR3 DNA: TGTGCCAGCAGCCAGACTAGCGGGCCCAAAAACATTCAGTACTTC
V gene: TRBV28; D gene: TRBD1; J gene: TRBJ1-1; clone size: NA; CDR3 protein: CASRGGQGRDTEAFF; CDR3 DNA: TGTGCCAGCAGGGGAGGACAGGGGAGAGATACTGAAGCTTTCTTT
V gene: TRBV9; D gene: TRBD1; J gene: TRBJ2-1; clone size: NA; CDR3 protein: CASSPDRDRSVYNEQFF; CDR3 DNA: TGTGCCAGCAGCCCCGACCGGGACAGGTCAGTCTACAATGAGCAGTTCTTC
V gene: TRBV27; D gene: TRBD2; J gene: TRBJ2-1; clone size: once; CDR3 protein: CASKNYGGTSGYNEQFF; CDR3 DNA: TGTGCCAGCAAAAATTATGGTGGGACTAGCGGATACAATGAGCAGTTCTTC
V gene: TRBV4-2; D gene: NA; J gene: TRBJ2-7; clone size: NA; CDR3 protein: CASSQGAETYEQYF; CDR3 DNA: TGTGCCAGCAGCCAAGGAGCGGAGACCTACGAGCAGTACTTC
V gene: TRBV5-4; D gene: NA; J gene: TRBJ2-7; clone size: NA; CDR3 protein: CASSLGLQTYEQYF; CDR3 DNA: TGTGCCAGCAGCTTGGGACTACAGACCTACGAGCAGTACTTC
V gene: TRBV5-4; D gene: NA; J gene: TRBJ2-1; clone size: NA; CDR3 protein: CASSERTGNEQFF; CDR3 DNA: TGTGCCAGCAGCGAACGGACTGGGAATGAGCAGTTCTTC